The sequence of this T cell receptor beta chain was determined in a study of blood T cell repertoires in COVID-19. Study-wide background: In each case, the material was cDNA or gDNA derived from T cells, B-cell-depleted T cells, or PBMCs.

Authors' processing steps: Amplifying reference gene primers gave estimates of nucleated cell counts. Produced via immunoSEQ multiplex PCR; TCRdb's table is partial and in-frame only. That table furnishes V, J and clone size, whereas the DNA furnished D and trimming. This sample has around 200,000 clones, with under 90% found just once. Germline CDR1 and CDR2: SGHRS and YFSETQ. V gave up 3 bases and J gave up 1 base; unmatched junction bases: 7. The CDR3 is 15 residues long. The rearrangement links TRBV5-1 to TRBJ2-7, with 7 bases identical to TRBD1. Sequencing was carried out using peripheral blood. The receptor was isolated from a human donor in a cohort sampled during active COVID-19. Here the CDR3 reads CASSSPGQLSYEQYF. CDR3 bases: TGCGCCAGCAGCTCCCCGGGACAGCTTTCCTACGAGCAGTACTTC.